This T cell receptor beta chain comes out of a study of blood T cell repertoires in COVID-19. Across the whole study: PBMCs, B-cell-depleted T cells, or T cells provided the cDNA or gDNA that made up the material.

The germline V and J ends were trimmed by 5 bases and 4 bases, with 18 bases remaining between them. This CDR3 is built from 16 residues. Germline V gives CDR1 SGHTA, CDR2 FQGNSA. Clones were read by immunoSEQ multiplex PCR, and TCRdb kept only the in-frame ones, dropping some. Of about 160,000 clones listed, around 80% are singletons. The specimen was peripheral blood. The source is a woman of 80 years or more with active or convalescent COVID-19. The J gene is TRBJ1-5, the V gene TRBV7-2; no reliable D call. CDR3 in DNA: TGTGCCAGCAGCACGCGTCCCTCTGGGAGGAATCAGCCCCAGCATTTT. Translation: CASSTRPSGRNQPQHF. Full variable domain (remainder filled in from reference TRBV7-2 and TRBJ1-5): GAGVSQSPSNKVTEKGKDVELRCDPISGHTALYWYRQSLGQGLEFLIYFQGNSAPDKSGLPSDRFSAERTGGSVSTLTIQRTQQEDSAVYLCASSTRPSGRNQPQHFGDGTRLSIL.